A selection of T cell receptor beta chains follows, all from one sample in a study of blood T cells in healthy people across ages. From the 5' RACE reads, TCRdb called clonotypes with MiXCR, one entry per CDR3 protein. The sample carries about 1.4 million distinct CDR3 sequences, almost 60% recorded once. The sequencing input was blood. The receptors derive from a man aged 18 to 30 in good health. Both conserved end residues are trimmed from each CDR3.

V,CDR3
TRBV7-2,ASNRPGLREQF
TRBV19,ASSIDRAGNEQF
TRBV7-2,ASGKPGRANEQF
TRBV12-3/TRBV12-4,ASTETGELF
TRBV20-1,SARDLLAGGLTGPLYEQF
TRBV4-1,ASSHPSGGAYEQY
TRBV7-2,ASSLTGAAYEQY
TRBV28,ASSEGNVNTEAF
TRBV27,ASSPPQGGNTEAF
TRBV4-3,ASSQGGGAAGELF
TRBV7-2,ASSPVAVAGGQETQY
TRBV9,ASSVVEGYTLH
TRBV2,ASSPALAPTDTQY
TRBV21-1,ASSKERDNKNIQY
TRBV20-1,SASAGGSSYEQY
TRBV3-1,ASSQGMLSYEQY
TRBV7-2,VSSLVPARVVLDEQF